Listed here are 4 T cell receptor beta chains from one sample, sequenced in a study of T cells after somatic rescue of genetic block. The table came from immunoSEQ multiplex PCR; TCRdb's copy has only in-frame clones and leaves some out. The data show about 88,000 clones, around 90% seen once. Material for sequencing was peripheral blood mononuclear cells (PBMCs). The origin of the receptors is a woman aged 18-29 years.

The genes are TRBV19 and TRBJ2-3; TRBD2 might be the D (6 bases). This CDR3 comprises 13 residues. V gave up 8 bases and J gave up 4 bases, with 13 bases separating them. The germline V gene encodes CDR1 LNHDA and CDR2 SQIVND (reference sequence). The CDR3 sequence is CASSGTGADTQYF. Written as DNA, the CDR3 is TGTGCCAGTTCGGGGACTGGTGCAGATACGCAGTATTTT.

V and J are TRBV30 and TRBJ2-7; TRBD2 matches 10 bases. Germline CDR1 reads GTSNPN; CDR2 reads SVGIG (reference sequence). The V gene end was trimmed by 3 bases and the J gene end by 6 bases; junction bases not matched to a gene: 11. The CDR3 is 15 amino acids. The CDR3 loop reads CAWSPLAGYSSEQYF. The CDR3 nucleotides are TGTGCCTGGAGCCCACTAGCGGGATATTCTAGCGAGCAGTACTTC.

The CDR3 reads CASSLDPERKLFF. CDR3 in DNA: TGTGCCAGCAGCTTAGATCCGGAGAGGAAACTGTTTTTT. The chain combines TRBV11-2 with TRBJ1-4; D remains unclear. The V gene lost 0 bases and the J gene lost 11 bases, with 10 bases spanning the gap. The CDR3 spans 13 residues. Germline CDR1 reads SGHAT; CDR2 reads FQNNGV. Complete variable domain (other parts from reference TRBV11-2 and TRBJ1-4): EAGVAQSPRYKIIEKRQSVAFWCNPISGHATLYWYQQILGQGPKLLIQFQNNGVVDDSQLPKDRFSAERLKGVDSTLKIQPAKLEDSAVYLCASSLDPERKLFFGSGTQLSVL.

This chain uses TRBV5-1 with TRBJ2-3; 9 positions agree with TRBD2. Germline trimming cut 0 bases from V and 6 bases from J; bases unmatched to any gene: 8. The CDR3 totals 16 residues. From germline, CDR1 is SGHRS and CDR2 YFSETQ. The CDR3 DNA is TGCGCCAGCAGCTTGGCTTTAGCGGGAGCCGGGGATACGCAGTATTTT. Its translation: CASSLALAGAGDTQYF.